A selection of T cell receptor beta chains follows, all from one sample in a study of technical replicates of blood from a few donors. Data came from immunoSEQ multiplex PCR; TCRdb stores just in-frame clones and leaves some out. Here the sample spans under 85,000 clones, 94% being singletons. Material for sequencing was T cells isolated from PBMCs. All receptors derive from a human donor in good health. The CDR3 runs from the conserved cysteine through the conserved F or W. D genes are given only for firm matches. The size field is filled for only some rows; it gives once, few, many or a size class.

TRBJ1-4	TRBV7-9	NA	NA	TGTGCCAGCAGCTTACTCAGGGATGGAGAAAAACTGTTTTTT	CASSLLRDGEKLFF
TRBJ2-4	TRBV28	TRBD1	NA	TGTGCCAGCAGTTTCGGGGGACAGGGTAAAAACATTCAGTACTTC	CASSFGGQGKNIQYF
TRBJ2-2	TRBV27	TRBD2	NA	TGTGCCAGCAGGACTAGCGGGATAACGGTTACCGGGGAGCTGTTTTTT	CASRTSGITVTGELFF
TRBJ1-4	TRBV30	TRBD1	NA	TGTGCCTGGGACCGGGACAGGGGTGAAAAACTGTTTTTT	CAWDRDRGEKLFF
TRBJ2-7	TRBV5-1	NA	once	TGCGCCAGCAGTACGCGGGCCGACTACGAGCAGTACTTC	CASSTRADYEQYF
TRBJ1-1	TRBV5-1	NA	NA	TGCGCCAGCAGCTCCCAGAAGATCGAACCGAACACTGAAGCTTTCTTT	CASSSQKIEPNTEAFF
TRBJ1-5	TRBV19	NA	few	TGTGCCAGTAGTATAAAGGGGAATCAGCCCCAGCATTTT	CASSIKGNQPQHF
TRBJ2-2	TRBV12-5	NA	NA	TGTGCTAGTGGTTCACACGGGGAGCTGTTTTTT	CASGSHGELFF
TRBJ2-3	TRBV27	TRBD2	NA	TGTGCCAGCAGGATGACTAGCGGCTACACAGATACGCAGTATTTT	CASRMTSGYTDTQYF
TRBJ1-5	TRBV27	TRBD1	NA	TGTGCCAGCAGGGACAGGGGTGGCAATCAGCCCCAGCATTTT	CASRDRGGNQPQHF
TRBJ2-1	TRBV6-6	NA	NA	TGTGCCAGCAGTTACGGAGTGGATAGGATCGGGGAGCAGTTCTTC	CASSYGVDRIGEQFF
TRBJ2-1	TRBV10-3	NA	NA	TGTGCCATTAGGGACACAAACGGGGATGAGCAGTTCTTC	CAIRDTNGDEQFF
TRBJ1-6	TRBV19	NA	NA	TGTGCCAGTAGCTCCAGGGGTGTCGGACCACCCCTCCACTTT	CASSSRGVGPPLHF
TRBJ2-3	TRBV10-1	NA	NA	TGCGCCAGCAGTGAGGCGTCCCCCGATACGCAGTATTTT	CASSEASPDTQYF
TRBJ2-2	TRBV19	TRBD1	NA	TGTGCCAGTAGTATAGTATGGACAGGGAAGACCGGGGAGCTGTTTTTT	CASSIVWTGKTGELFF
TRBJ1-1	TRBV5-1	NA	NA	TGCGCCAGCAGCCGAGACAGGAAGAAAGCTTTCTTT	CASSRDRKKAFF
TRBJ2-7	TRBV12-1	NA	NA	TGTGCCAGCAGCTTTTACCCCGGACTAGACAACACAGGGGGTCGCGAGCAGTACTTC	CASSFYPGLDNTGGREQYF
TRBJ2-5	TRBV10-3	NA	NA	TGTGCCATCAGTGTAGTGTCCCAAGAGACCCAGTACTTC	CAISVVSQETQYF
TRBJ2-1	TRBV9	TRBD2	NA	TGTGCCAGCAGCGTAGGGGTCCTAGCGGGAGGGCCCCAGCAGTTCTTC	CASSVGVLAGGPQQFF
TRBJ2-7	TRBV11-3	TRBD2	NA	TGTGCCAGCAGCTTAGGCAGCGGGGGACCCTTCTACGAGCAGTACTTC	CASSLGSGGPFYEQYF
TRBJ1-1	TRBV7-6	NA	NA	TGTGCCAGCAGCTTAGGACAGGTGAACACTGAAGCTTTCTTT	CASSLGQVNTEAFF
TRBJ2-7	TRBV4-1	NA	NA	TGCGCCAGCAGCCAAGCGACCCAGGGGTCGAGGGAGTACGAGCAGTACTTC	CASSQATQGSREYEQYF
TRBJ1-1	TRBV29-1	TRBD1	few	TGCAGCGCCACATTACAGGGGGCGTTGGGGGAAGCTTTCTTT	CSATLQGALGEAFF
TRBJ1-2	TRBV5-4	NA	once	TGTGCCAGCAGTTTTATAGATGGCTACACCTTC	CASSFIDGYTF
TRBJ2-1	TRBV6-5	TRBD1	NA	TGTGCCAGCAGTTACTCGGACAGGCAACTACCGGGTGAGCAGTTCTTC	CASSYSDRQLPGEQFF
TRBJ1-1	TRBV14	NA	NA	TGTGCCAGCAGCCAAGGACATAGGACTGAAGCTTTCTTT	CASSQGHRTEAFF
TRBJ1-1	TRBV19	NA	NA	TGTGCCACGATGCTGGAGTCGCACACTGAAGCTTTCTTT	CATMLESHTEAFF
TRBJ1-3	TRBV5-1	NA	NA	TGCGCCAGCAGCTTACAGGGACGCTCTGGAAACACCATATATTTT	CASSLQGRSGNTIYF
TRBJ2-7	TRBV19	NA	once	TGTGCCAGTAGCCCGGGGGTAGACTACGAGCAGTACTTC	CASSPGVDYEQYF
TRBJ1-5	TRBV7-2	TRBD1	NA	TGTGCCAGCAGCCCCCAAGGGGGACAGCCCAATCAGCCCCAGCATTTT	CASSPQGGQPNQPQHF
TRBJ1-3	TRBV7-9	TRBD1	NA	TGTGCCAGCAGCTTAGCCAACAGGGGGCCTGGAAACACCATATATTTT	CASSLANRGPGNTIYF
TRBJ2-7	TRBV2	NA	NA	TGTGCCAGCAGTGAAATGGGGGGAAAGGGATACGAGCAGTACTTC	CASSEMGGKGYEQYF
TRBJ2-1	TRBV28	TRBD1	NA	TGTGCCAGCACCACCCAGGGGGACAGGGGGTTTCGGGCCTACAATGAGCAGTTCTTC	CASTTQGDRGFRAYNEQFF
TRBJ2-2	TRBV27	NA	NA	TGTGCCAGCAGGGACTCTCGAGCCGGGGAGCTGTTTTTT	CASRDSRAGELFF
TRBJ1-2	TRBV7-8	TRBD1	NA	TGTGCCAGCAGGCTCGGGACAGACTATGGCTACACCTTC	CASRLGTDYGYTF
TRBJ1-2	TRBV30	TRBD1	NA	TGTGCCTTGACAGGGGGGAGTAATAATGACTATGGCTACACCTTC	CALTGGSNNDYGYTF
TRBJ1-1	TRBV6-1	NA	NA	TGTGCCAGCAGTGAAATATTGGCTTTCTTT	CASSEILAFF
TRBJ2-7	TRBV27	NA	NA	TGTGCCAGCAGTGTCCAGGTCCTTATGGGCGAGCAGTACTTC	CASSVQVLMGEQYF
TRBJ2-7	TRBV6-6	TRBD1	many	TGTGCCAGCAGTAAACAGGGGGCCTACGAGCAGTACTTC	CASSKQGAYEQYF
TRBJ2-7	TRBV5-4	NA	NA	TGTGCCAGCAGCTTGGAGGGGGGGCCCGGGCAGTACTTC	CASSLEGGPGQYF
TRBJ2-7	TRBV7-8	TRBD2	NA	TGTGCCAGCAGCCGAGAAGCGGGAGATATATACGAGCAGTACTTC	CASSREAGDIYEQYF
TRBJ1-4	TRBV19	TRBD1	NA	TGTGCCAGTAGTATAGATCTCCTGACAGGGAAAAAACTGTTTTTT	CASSIDLLTGKKLFF
TRBJ2-5	TRBV7-9	TRBD2	NA	TGTGCCAGCAGCTTACTCCCGTCCTGGACTAGGACCCAAGAGACCCAGTACTTC	CASSLLPSWTRTQETQYF
TRBJ1-2	TRBV11-3	TRBD1	NA	TGTGCCAGCAGCTACGCAGGGGGTGGCTACACCTTC	CASSYAGGGYTF
TRBJ1-5	TRBV28	NA	NA	TGTGCTGCACTCGGTGGCAGGACTTATAGCAATCAGCCCCAGCATTTT	CAALGGRTYSNQPQHF
TRBJ2-7	TRBV6-1	TRBD1	NA	TGTGCCAGCAGCAGGGACAGGCGCTACGAGCAGTACTTC	CASSRDRRYEQYF
TRBJ1-5	TRBV2	NA	NA	TGTGCCAGCAGGCCCGAGGTCCTCTCACATCAGCCCCAGCATTTT	CASRPEVLSHQPQHF
TRBJ1-1	TRBV27	NA	NA	TGTGCCAGCAGTTTAGGAGGTAGAGAAGCTTTCTTT	CASSLGGREAFF
TRBJ1-1	TRBV25-1	NA	NA	TGTGCCAGCAGTGTGGCCGAGAACACTGAAGCTTTCTTT	CASSVAENTEAFF
TRBJ1-5	TRBV19	NA	NA	TGTGCCAGTAGCGCCACAGGGAGATGGGATCAGCCCCAGCATTTT	CASSATGRWDQPQHF
TRBJ1-3	TRBV13	TRBD1	NA	TGTGCCAGCAGCAGGAGGGACAGCGGAAACACCATATATTTT	CASSRRDSGNTIYF
TRBJ2-7	TRBV4-1	NA	NA	TGCGCCAGCAGCCATAGCGGAAGCTCCTACGAGCAGTACTTC	CASSHSGSSYEQYF
TRBJ1-5	TRBV2	TRBD1	once	TGTGCCAGCAGTGCACAGGGGGCGGTTCAGCCCCAGCATTTT	CASSAQGAVQPQHF
TRBJ2-5	TRBV30	NA	NA	TGTGCCCTTCGGAGAGACGGAGACCAAGAGACCCAGTACTTC	CALRRDGDQETQYF